The 31 T cell receptor beta chains below all came from one sample that was sequenced in a study of cytotoxic CD8 clonotypes in ibrutinib-treated CLL. Using immunoSEQ multiplex PCR, the repertoire was profiled, and TCRdb retains in-frame clones only, with some absent. The repertoire consists of around 70,000 clones, with over 75% occurring once and the leading ten covering 6% to 9%. Sequencing used PBMCs, obtained at disease progression, from a patient treated with ibrutinib. Receptors originate from a human donor with chronic lymphocytic leukemia.

This chain links TRBV6-5 with TRBJ2-1; D not certain. Between the trimmed V and J ends, which lost 7 bases and 8 bases, there was a span of 9 bases. This CDR3 contains 11 residues. Germline-derived CDR1 and CDR2 are MNHEY and SVGAGI. The CDR3 nucleotides read TGTGCCAGCATCCATTTTGATGAGCAGTTCTTC. Residues: CASIHFDEQFF.

This chain links TRBV5-6 with TRBJ1-2; D uncertain. Deletions cut 4 bases from V and 3 bases from J, with 10 bases between. This CDR3 is 13 amino acids long. CDR1 and CDR2 from the germline V gene are SGHDT and YYEEEE. The CDR3: CASSPQGYYGYTF. CDR3 bases: TGTGCCAGCAGCCCCCAAGGGTACTATGGCTACACCTTC. Drawing the rest from reference TRBV5-6 and TRBJ1-2, the complete variable domain is DAGVTQSPTHLIKTRGQQVTLRCSPKSGHDTVSWYQQALGQGPQFIFQYYEEEERQRGNFPDRFSGHQFPNYSSELNVNALLLGDSALYLCASSPQGYYGYTFGSGTRLTVV.

The CDR3 DNA reads TGTGCCAGCAGTTGGACCGGGACAGGTTGGAATCAGCCCCAGCATTTT. It encodes CASSWTGTGWNQPQHF. The gene calls are TRBV27 and TRBJ1-5; 8 bases fit TRBD1. Germline V gene lookup returns CDR1 MNHEY and CDR2 SMNVEV (reference sequence). V lost 4 bases and J lost 4; bases outside the gene matches: 9. The CDR3 is 16 amino acids.

The chain joins TRBV2 to TRBJ2-1; weak D call: TRBD1 (6 bases). The CDR3 has 16 amino acids. Trimming cost V 1 base and J 6 bases, with 16 bases left between them. Germline assignment: CDR1 SNHLY and CDR2 FYNNEI. The CDR3 here is CASSEGEQGFGNEQFF. CDR3 DNA sequence: TGTGCCAGCAGTGAAGGTGAACAGGGTTTTGGCAATGAGCAGTTCTTC.

In this sample, this clone turned up a few times. This chain joins TRBV18 and TRBJ2-7; D gene uncertain. Germline loops: CDR1 KGHSH, CDR2 LQKENI. The CDR3 runs 14 residues. V shed 0 bases and J shed 3 bases, with 9 bases lying between them. In DNA, the CDR3 is TGTGCCAGCTCACCACCGATGGCAATCTACGAGCAGTACTTC. Translated, it gives CASSPPMAIYEQYF.

The table lists this clone with a count of one. The chain joins TRBV5-6 to TRBJ2-2; D is uncertain. Trimming pared 0 bases from V and 1 base from J, leaving 4 bases between. The CDR3 spans 14 residues. Germline V lookup: CDR1 SGHDT, CDR2 YYEEEE. CDR3 bases: TGTGCCAGCAGCTTGGTCGTGAACACCGGGGAGCTGTTTTTT. This translates into CASSLVVNTGELFF.

The count of this clone is one. This chain links TRBV6-5 with TRBJ2-7; D remains ambiguous. Germline V gene sequence: CDR1 MNHEY, CDR2 SVGAGI. The CDR3 sequence is 10 residues long. With 5 bases removed from V and 4 bases from J, the gap between germline ends came to 3 bases. CDR3 sequence: CASSRYEQYF. CDR3 DNA sequence: TGTGCCAGCAGTCGTTACGAGCAGTACTTC.

The chain couples TRBV5-1 to TRBJ2-7; TRBD2 aligns across 7 bases. Per germline, CDR1 SGHRS and CDR2 YFSETQ. Trimming took 0 bases from V and 3 from J; bases not matched to a gene: 6. CDR3 length: 15 residues. CDR3: CASSLVGGGGYEQYF. The CDR3 nucleotides read TGCGCCAGCAGCTTGGTAGGCGGCGGGGGCTACGAGCAGTACTTC.

This clone appeared a single time. The J gene is TRBJ1-3, the V gene TRBV6-1; tentative D call: TRBD1 (6 bases). V was pared by 6 bases and J by 0 bases, with 12 bases between. The CDR3 runs 15 residues. Germline loops: CDR1 MNHNS, CDR2 SASEGT. CDR3 DNA: TGTGCCAGCAGACGGACAGCCGCCTCTGGAAACACCATATATTTT. Amino acids: CASRRTAASGNTIYF.

The chain has TRBV5-4 and TRBJ1-6; 9 nucleotides match TRBD1. Germline trimming cut 1 base from V and 7 bases from J; bases unmatched to any gene: 3. The CDR3 has 15 amino acids. Per the germline V gene, CDR1 is SGHNT and CDR2 is YYREEE (reference sequence). The CDR3 is CASSLSGTGNSPLHF. CDR3 sequence (DNA): TGTGCCAGCAGCTTGTCCGGGACAGGGAATTCACCCCTCCACTTT.

The chain employs TRBV2 and TRBJ1-2; 10 nucleotides align to TRBD1. This CDR3 has 17 residues. The germline gives CDR1 SNHLY, CDR2 FYNNEI. V was pared by 7 bases and J by 2 bases, with 13 bases of the junction left unmatched. The CDR3 bases are TGTGCCAGCACCACGGGGAGACAGGGGGCAACAAACTATGGCTACACCTTC. Encoded protein: CASTTGRQGATNYGYTF. The full variable domain, rest sourced from reference TRBV2 and TRBJ1-2, is EPEVTQTPSHQVTQMGQEVILRCVPISNHLYFYWYRQILGQKVEFLVSFYNNEISEKSEIFDDQFSVERPDGSNFTLKIRSTKLEDSAMYFCASTTGRQGATNYGYTFGSGTRLTVV.

This clone was counted a single time. This chain connects TRBV2 to TRBJ2-3, with 8 nucleotides matching TRBD2. Germline assignment: CDR1 SNHLY and CDR2 FYNNEI. The CDR3 extends over 14 amino acids. J gave up 1 base and V 8 bases, and 5 bases lay outside the gene matches. The CDR3 reads CASSGGVGTDTQYF. CDR3 DNA: TGTGCCAGCTCCGGGGGGGTGGGCACAGATACGCAGTATTTT.

This clone appeared a few times. The chain is built from TRBV6-5 and TRBJ1-2; D gene unclear. Germline V lookup: CDR1 MNHEY, CDR2 SVGAGI. Trimming removed 7 bases from V and 3 bases from J, with 12 bases in between. CDR3 size: 13 residues. CDR3 sequence reads: CASTRSGDYGYTF. The CDR3, as DNA: TGTGCCAGCACCCGTAGTGGAGACTATGGCTACACCTTC.

This chain connects TRBV2 to TRBJ1-1, with unresolved D. V gave up 4 bases and J gave up 5 bases, with 14 bases separating them. The CDR3 contains 14 residues. Germline V gives CDR1 SNHLY, CDR2 FYNNEI. CDR3 loop: CASSALVGVTEAFF. CDR3 coding DNA: TGTGCCAGCAGTGCCCTAGTTGGGGTGACTGAAGCTTTCTTT. Looking up the rest from reference TRBV2 and TRBJ1-1 gives the full variable domain: EPEVTQTPSHQVTQMGQEVILRCVPISNHLYFYWYRQILGQKVEFLVSFYNNEISEKSEIFDDQFSVERPDGSNFTLKIRSTKLEDSAMYFCASSALVGVTEAFFGQGTRLTVV.

J is TRBJ2-1 and V is TRBV5-1; 7 bases are a match to TRBD1. The junction had 6 bases not matched to a gene; V was cut back by 4 bases and J by 8 bases. This CDR3 has 13 amino acids. CDR1 and CDR2 (germline): SGHRS, YFSETQ. CDR3 loop: CASSQGTADEQFF. DNA of the CDR3: TGCGCCAGCAGCCAAGGGACAGCGGATGAGCAGTTCTTC.

The chain links TRBV5-1 to TRBJ2-7, with no clear D. This CDR3 has 15 amino acids. Germline CDR1 is SGHRS and CDR2 is YFSETQ. V was shortened by 2 bases and J by 5 bases, with 17 bases between the two germline ends. CDR3 region: CASSFGYPPLNEQYF. The CDR3 DNA is TGCGCCAGCAGCTTTGGTTACCCCCCCCTGAACGAGCAGTACTTC. The full variable domain, with the rest looked up from reference TRBV5-1 and TRBJ2-7, is KAGVTQTPRYLIKTRGQQVTLSCSPISGHRSVSWYQQTPGQGLQFLFEYFSETQRNKGNFPGRFSGRQFSNSRSEMNVSTLELGDSALYLCASSFGYPPLNEQYFGPGTRLTVT.

This rearrangement joins TRBV11-1 to TRBJ2-6; D gene unclear. The V end was cut by 1 base, the J end by 2 bases, with 9 bases between. In germline, CDR1 is SGHAT, CDR2 FQDESV (reference sequence). The CDR3 extends over 16 amino acids. CDR3 residues: CASSLDIFTGANVLTF. In DNA, the CDR3 is TGTGCCAGCAGCTTAGATATTTTTACTGGGGCCAACGTCCTGACTTTC.

J is TRBJ1-2 and V is TRBV7-9, with D hard to call. V was shortened by 1 base and J by 2 bases, with 5 bases between the two germline ends. The CDR3 sequence is 13 residues long. CDR1 SEHNR and CDR2 FQNEAQ come from the germline V gene (reference sequence). As DNA, the CDR3 is TGTGCCAGCAGCTTAGACACCAACTATGGCTACACCTTC. Translated, it gives CASSLDTNYGYTF.

The chain is built from TRBV20-1 and TRBJ1-2; no clear D gene. Germline V gene data show CDR1 as DFQATT and CDR2 as SNEGSKA (reference sequence). This CDR3 is 11 amino acids long. Trimming pared 3 bases from V and 5 bases from J, leaving 7 bases between. The DNA for the CDR3 is TGCAGTGCTAGCGAACTTTATGGCTACACCTTC. Amino acids: CSASELYGYTF.

The rearrangement uses TRBV5-1 and TRBJ2-1; 14 nucleotides agree with TRBD2. Germline V gene sequence: CDR1 SGHRS, CDR2 YFSETQ. CDR3 size: 17 residues. Germline trimming cut 4 bases from V and 7 bases from J; bases unmatched to any gene: 10. The CDR3 DNA reads TGCGCCAGCAGCATGACTAGCGGGAGGGCGATACATAATGAGCAGTTCTTC. This encodes CASSMTSGRAIHNEQFF.

The chain carries TRBV7-6 and TRBJ1-3; the D gene is possibly TRBD1 (5 bases). CDR1 and CDR2 (germline): SGHVS, FNYEAQ. Trimming shortened V by 1 base and J by 2 bases, and 12 bases separated the two germline ends. The CDR3 is made up of 16 amino acids. In DNA form, the CDR3 reads TGTGCCAGCAGCTTAGTTGAGGGGCCGGCTGGAAACACCATATATTTT. It specifies CASSLVEGPAGNTIYF.

The gene calls are TRBV7-9 and TRBJ2-6; D unresolved. Looked up from germline, CDR1 is SEHNR and CDR2 is FQNEAQ (reference sequence). Trimming removed 4 bases from V and 1 base from J, with 11 bases in between. The CDR3 has 16 residues. CDR3 sequence reads: CASSSLGGSGANVLTF. The CDR3 coding sequence is TGTGCCAGCAGCTCCCTAGGTGGGTCTGGGGCCAACGTCCTGACTTTC.

The genes are TRBV27 and TRBJ1-3; D possibly corresponds to TRBD1 (6 bases). The CDR3 spans 14 residues. The germline gives CDR1 MNHEY, CDR2 SMNVEV (reference sequence). With 8 bases removed from V and 4 bases from J, the gap between germline ends came to 15 bases. The CDR3 loop is CASGLGTSGNTIYF. The CDR3 DNA sequence: TGTGCCAGCGGGTTGGGGACAAGCGGAAACACCATATATTTT.

As concerns this clone: The final CDR3 position lacks the conserved phenylalanine or tryptophan, pointing to a likely read error. It is unclear where the CDR3 begins or ends on the DNA, so no DNA is shown, and the CDR3 is as TCRdb lists it. The chain recombines TRBV2 with TRBJ1-1. A total of 9 residues make up the CDR3, ends included. Germline CDR1 SNHLY, CDR2 FYNNEI. The CDR3 here is CANGGTRKV.

Notes on this clone: Different DNA sequences within this sample yield the same CDR3. The genes are TRBV9 and TRBJ1-1; D is perhaps TRBD1 (5 bases). Looked up from germline, CDR1 is SGDLS and CDR2 is YYNGEE. The length of the CDR3 is 13 residues. Trimming shortened V by 2 bases and J by 1 base, and 6 bases separated the two germline ends. This CDR3 is CASSVGPNTEAFF. The DNA for the CDR3 is TGTGCCAGCAGCGTGGGACCGAACACTGAAGCTTTCTTT. The variable domain in full, completed from reference TRBV9 and TRBJ1-1, reads DSGVTQTPKHLITATGQRVTLRCSPRSGDLSVYWYQQSLDQGLQFLIQYYNGEERAKGNILERFSAQQFPDLHSELNLSSLELGDSALYFCASSVGPNTEAFFGQGTRLTVV.

The table lists this clone with a count of one. The genes are TRBV18 and TRBJ2-3; TRBD1 matches at 8 bases. Losses at the gene ends were 5 bases for V and 4 bases for J; bases not matched to a gene: 5. Germline loops: CDR1 KGHSH, CDR2 LQKENI. The CDR3 length is 14 residues. In DNA, the CDR3 is TGTGCCAGCTCATCCACAGGGGGTCCAGATACGCAGTATTTT. Translated, it gives CASSSTGGPDTQYF.

This clone was found once. The chain joins TRBV5-8 to TRBJ1-4; D gene ambiguous. This CDR3 region has 14 residues. Germline CDR1 reads SGHTS; CDR2 reads YDEGEE. V lost 2 bases and J 0 bases, leaving 5 bases between the germline ends. The CDR3 bases are TGTGCCAGCAGCTTTCTGACAACTAATGAAAAACTGTTTTTT. The encoded protein is CASSFLTTNEKLFF.

The gene calls are TRBV4-1 and TRBJ1-2, with 7 bases aligning to TRBD1. This CDR3 has 17 amino acids. V lost 7 bases and J lost 3; bases outside the gene matches: 17. Germline CDR1 and CDR2: MGHRA and YSYEKL. CDR3 sequence (DNA): TGCGCCAGCACCAAAAGGAATCAGGGGGAGGTAGACTATGGCTACACCTTC. Translated: CASTKRNQGEVDYGYTF.

The chain has TRBV21-1 and TRBJ2-7; no DNA check was done on the table's D call, TRBD2. TRBV21-1 has pseudogene status. The length of the CDR3 is 15 residues. The CDR3 DNA reads as TGTGCCAGCAGCCCCCCCCCGCCGGGACTAGGGGAGCAGTACTTC. Translated: CASSPPPPGLGEQYF.

This clone was seen only a few times. The chain combines TRBV5-1 with TRBJ2-7, with 12 bases identical to TRBD2. This CDR3 comprises 13 residues. Looked up from germline, CDR1 is SGHRS and CDR2 is YFSETQ. V was clipped by 3 bases and J by 7 bases; unmatched bases: 2. The CDR3 bases are TGCGCCAGCAGCTCACTAGCGGGGGGTGAGCAGTACTTC. Protein: CASSSLAGGEQYF.

The chain uses TRBV13 and TRBJ1-4; no firm D call. V was cut by 3 bases and J by 6 bases, with 14 bases left in between. The CDR3 sequence is 15 residues long. CDR1 and CDR2 (germline): PRHDT, FYEKMQ (reference sequence). CDR3 residues: CASSLLGALDEKLFF. DNA of the CDR3: TGTGCCAGCAGCTTGTTGGGAGCCTTAGATGAAAAACTGTTTTTT.